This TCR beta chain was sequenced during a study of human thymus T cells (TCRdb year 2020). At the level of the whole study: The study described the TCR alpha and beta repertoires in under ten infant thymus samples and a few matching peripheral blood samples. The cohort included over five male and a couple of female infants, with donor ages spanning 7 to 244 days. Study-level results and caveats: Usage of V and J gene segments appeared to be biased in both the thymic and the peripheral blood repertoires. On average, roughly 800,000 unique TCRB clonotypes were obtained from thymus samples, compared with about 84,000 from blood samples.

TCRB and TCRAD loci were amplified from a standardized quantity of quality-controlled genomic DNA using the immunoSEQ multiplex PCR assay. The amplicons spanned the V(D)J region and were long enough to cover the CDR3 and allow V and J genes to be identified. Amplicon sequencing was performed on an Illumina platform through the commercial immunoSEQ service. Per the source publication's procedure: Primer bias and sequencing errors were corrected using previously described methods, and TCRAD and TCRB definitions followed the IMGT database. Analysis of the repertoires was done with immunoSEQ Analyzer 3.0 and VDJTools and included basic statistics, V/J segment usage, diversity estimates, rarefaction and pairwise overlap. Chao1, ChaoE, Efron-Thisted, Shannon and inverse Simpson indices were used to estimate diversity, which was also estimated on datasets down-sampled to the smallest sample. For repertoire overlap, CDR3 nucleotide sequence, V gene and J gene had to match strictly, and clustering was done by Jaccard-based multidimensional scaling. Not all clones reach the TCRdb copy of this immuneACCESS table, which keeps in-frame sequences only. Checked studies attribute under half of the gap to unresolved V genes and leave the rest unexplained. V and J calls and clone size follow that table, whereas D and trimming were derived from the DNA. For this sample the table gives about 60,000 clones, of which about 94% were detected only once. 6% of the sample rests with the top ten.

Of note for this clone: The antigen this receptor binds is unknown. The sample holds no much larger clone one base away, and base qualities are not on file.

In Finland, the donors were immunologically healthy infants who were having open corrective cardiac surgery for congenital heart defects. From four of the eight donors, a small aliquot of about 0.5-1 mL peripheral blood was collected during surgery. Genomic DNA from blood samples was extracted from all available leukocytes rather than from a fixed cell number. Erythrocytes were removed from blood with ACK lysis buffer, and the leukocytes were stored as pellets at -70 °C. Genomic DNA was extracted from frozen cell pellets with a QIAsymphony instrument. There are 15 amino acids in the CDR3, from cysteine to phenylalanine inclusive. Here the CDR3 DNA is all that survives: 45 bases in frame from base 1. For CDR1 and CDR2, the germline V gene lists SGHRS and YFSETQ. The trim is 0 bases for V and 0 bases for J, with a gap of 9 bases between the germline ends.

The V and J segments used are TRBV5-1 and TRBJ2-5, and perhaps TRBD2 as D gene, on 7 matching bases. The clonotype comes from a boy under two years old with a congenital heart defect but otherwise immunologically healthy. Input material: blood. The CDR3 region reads CASSLDGGHQETQYF. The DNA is TGCGCCAGCAGCTTGGACGGGGGGCACCAAGAGACCCAGTACTTC. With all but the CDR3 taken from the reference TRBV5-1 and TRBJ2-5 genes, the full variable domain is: KAGVTQTPRYLIKTRGQQVTLSCSPISGHRSVSWYQQTPGQGLQFLFEYFSETQRNKGNFPGRFSGRQFSNSRSEMNVSTLELGDSALYLCASSLDGGHQETQYFGPGTRLLVL.